These T cell receptor beta chains were read from a single sample in a study of OX40 agonist ivuxolimab in advanced cancers. The assay was immunoSEQ multiplex PCR, and TCRdb's table has in-frame clones only and misses some. The sample contains 70,000 or so clones, 75% to 90% of which appear only once. The input for sequencing was CD4+ or CD8+ T cells sorted from blood, taken in a trial of the OX40 agonist ivuxolimab. Receptor source: an adult with an advanced solid tumor such as melanoma, head and neck, liver or kidney cancer. CDR3s include the opening cysteine and the closing phenylalanine or tryptophan. The size field is filled for only some rows; it gives once, few, many or a size class.

abundance: NA
j_gene: TRBJ2-7
v_gene: TRBV11-2
CDR3aa: CASSLTGTSGGFLEQYF

abundance: NA
j_gene: TRBJ1-6
v_gene: TRBV6-6
CDR3aa: CASSPGQGIPPLHF

abundance: NA
j_gene: TRBJ1-1
v_gene: TRBV27
CDR3aa: CASSLGQGGWDTEAFF

abundance: NA
j_gene: TRBJ1-3
v_gene: TRBV30
CDR3aa: CAWSVLSGNTIYF

abundance: NA
j_gene: TRBJ2-3
v_gene: TRBV7-3
CDR3aa: CASSLKAWTSGGAGTDTQYF

abundance: NA
j_gene: TRBJ1-1
v_gene: TRBV10-3
CDR3aa: CAISESRRNTEAFF

abundance: few
j_gene: TRBJ2-7
v_gene: TRBV5-1
CDR3aa: CASSLESQGAIRSSYEQYF

abundance: once
j_gene: TRBJ2-3
v_gene: TRBV29-1
CDR3aa: CSVARLAGGTDTQYF

abundance: NA
j_gene: TRBJ1-2
v_gene: TRBV29-1
CDR3aa: CSVDRASSRGYTF

abundance: NA
j_gene: TRBJ2-2
v_gene: TRBV5-1
CDR3aa: CASSFDTGELFF

abundance: NA
j_gene: TRBJ1-5
v_gene: TRBV2
CDR3aa: CASSLDGGGRPQHF

abundance: NA
j_gene: TRBJ2-7
v_gene: TRBV20-1
CDR3aa: CSARVGYEQYF

abundance: NA
j_gene: TRBJ1-3
v_gene: TRBV9
CDR3aa: CASSVSGGGHTIYF

abundance: few
j_gene: TRBJ1-4
v_gene: TRBV9
CDR3aa: CASSVDLRTNEKLFF

abundance: NA
j_gene: TRBJ2-7
v_gene: TRBV30
CDR3aa: CAWSVPAGAGYYEQYF

abundance: NA
j_gene: TRBJ1-4
v_gene: TRBV19
CDR3aa: CASSRQVNEKLFF

abundance: NA
j_gene: TRBJ1-2
v_gene: TRBV6-1
CDR3aa: CASSPTGGGFGYTF

abundance: NA
j_gene: TRBJ2-7
v_gene: TRBV7-2
CDR3aa: CASSLVRATSSEQYF

abundance: once
j_gene: TRBJ2-2
v_gene: TRBV7-8
CDR3aa: CASSLTGFLDTGELFF

abundance: NA
j_gene: TRBJ2-1
v_gene: TRBV7-2
CDR3aa: CASSKGGPSTNEQFF

abundance: NA
j_gene: TRBJ1-1
v_gene: TRBV2
CDR3aa: CASSEGPTNTEAFF

abundance: NA
j_gene: TRBJ2-4
v_gene: TRBV5-1
CDR3aa: CASSRRQGAAKNIQYF

abundance: NA
j_gene: TRBJ1-2
v_gene: TRBV5-1
CDR3aa: CASGSDRGEGGYTF

abundance: NA
j_gene: TRBJ1-2
v_gene: TRBV28
CDR3aa: CASAPRGGGYTF

abundance: NA
j_gene: TRBJ2-7
v_gene: TRBV5-4
CDR3aa: CASSFTGGRYEQYF

abundance: NA
j_gene: TRBJ2-1
v_gene: TRBV11-3
CDR3aa: CASSFGFKNEQFF

abundance: NA
j_gene: TRBJ1-5
v_gene: TRBV19
CDR3aa: CASSAFVGGNQPQHF

abundance: NA
j_gene: TRBJ1-1
v_gene: TRBV2
CDR3aa: CASSAVGGLNTEAFF

abundance: NA
j_gene: TRBJ1-1
v_gene: TRBV7-9
CDR3aa: CASSSTGTAEAFF

abundance: once
j_gene: TRBJ2-5
v_gene: TRBV15
CDR3aa: CATSTRGGGETQYF

abundance: NA
j_gene: TRBJ2-2
v_gene: TRBV12-5
CDR3aa: CASGLAADGTLNTGELFF